A selection of T cell receptor beta chains follows, all from one sample in a study of T cell responses to AZD1222 COVID-19 vaccine. Profiling relied on immunoSEQ multiplex PCR, and the TCRdb table lists in-frame clones only, not all of them. The sample has about 130,000 clones, roughly 90% seen once. Sample: peripheral blood, taken 28 days after the second AZD1222 dose. These receptors all come from an adult who received the AZD1222 COVID-19 vaccine. Each CDR3 is given with its conserved first and last residue. A D gene is named only where the DNA matches it firmly. Size tells how often a clone was seen (once, few, many) or the class of an expanded clone, and some rows leave it out.

J | V | D | size | CDR3 | DNA
TRBJ2-1 | TRBV5-1 | NA | NA | CASSIYYRDDEQFF | TGCGCCAGCAGCATATACTACAGGGACGATGAGCAGTTCTTC
TRBJ2-2 | TRBV13 | TRBD2 | NA | CASSLGRGANTGELFF | TGTGCCAGCAGCTTAGGGCGGGGGGCGAACACCGGGGAGCTGTTTTTT
TRBJ2-3 | TRBV6-5 | NA | NA | CASSYSGSGADTQYF | TGTGCCAGCAGTTACTCTGGTAGTGGCGCAGATACGCAGTATTTT
TRBJ2-1 | TRBV10-3 | TRBD2 | NA | CAITGTSGVNEQFF | TGTGCCATCACCGGTACTAGCGGAGTCAATGAGCAGTTCTTC
TRBJ1-3 | TRBV29-1 | TRBD1 | NA | CSATGGAGNTIYF | TGCAGCGCGACAGGGGGTGCTGGAAACACCATATATTTT
TRBJ1-4 | TRBV3-1/TRBV3-2 | TRBD1 | NA | CASSRNRGEGKLFF | TGTGCCAGCAGCCGGAACAGGGGTGAGGGAAAACTGTTTTTT
TRBJ2-1 | TRBV20-1 | NA | once | CSASSGFYNEQFF | TGCAGTGCTAGTAGCGGCTTTTACAATGAGCAGTTCTTC
TRBJ2-3 | TRBV25-1 | NA | NA | CASSEYGAFRRGTQYF | TGTGCCAGCAGTGAATACGGGGCTTTTAGGAGAGGTACGCAGTATTTT
TRBJ1-1 | TRBV13 | NA | NA | CASSLYEPAEAFF | TGTGCCAGCAGCTTGTATGAGCCAGCTGAAGCTTTCTTT
TRBJ2-1 | TRBV5-1 | NA | NA | CASSSDSSYNEQFF | TGCGCCAGCAGCTCGGACAGCTCCTACAATGAGCAGTTCTTC
TRBJ2-7 | TRBV13 | NA | NA | CASSLDRPSSYEQYF | TGTGCCAGCAGCTTAGACAGGCCAAGCTCCTACGAGCAGTACTTC
TRBJ2-2 | TRBV14 | TRBD1 | NA | CASSQQDRTPLLSGELFF | TGTGCCAGCAGCCAACAGGACAGGACCCCTCTTCTCTCGGGGGAGCTGTTTTTT
TRBJ2-1 | TRBV11-2 | TRBD1 | NA | CASRGLLPGQGVNEQFF | TGTGCCAGCAGAGGGTTATTACCGGGACAGGGGGTCAATGAGCAGTTCTTC
TRBJ2-2 | TRBV7-2 | NA | few | CASSLAPPGSGTGELFF | TGTGCCAGCAGCTTAGCCCCACCGGGATCAGGCACCGGGGAGCTGTTTTTT
TRBJ2-2 | TRBV6-5 | NA | NA | CASRKGQNTGELFF | TGTGCCAGCCGGAAGGGGCAGAACACCGGGGAGCTGTTTTTT
TRBJ1-4 | TRBV19 | NA | NA | CASSRRTVATNEKLFF | TGTGCCAGTAGTAGACGGACGGTTGCAACTAATGAAAAACTGTTTTTT
TRBJ2-2 | TRBV7-2 | TRBD1 | NA | CASRTGSATGELFF | TGTGCCAGCAGGACAGGGTCCGCCACCGGGGAGCTGTTTTTT
TRBJ2-7 | TRBV19 | TRBD1 | NA | CASSIGDRAYEQYF | TGTGCCAGTAGTATCGGGGACAGGGCCTACGAGCAGTACTTC
TRBJ1-2 | TRBV24-1 | NA | NA | CATSDGRYGYTF | TGTGCCACCAGTGATGGCCGCTATGGCTACACCTTC
TRBJ1-5 | TRBV12-2 | NA | NA | CASRLAFGQPQHF | TGTGCAAGTCGCTTAGCGTTCGGACAGCCCCAGCATTTT
TRBJ1-1 | TRBV6-2/TRBV6-3 | NA | once | CASSYPIGGEAFF | TGTGCCAGCAGTTACCCCATAGGGGGTGAAGCTTTCTTT
TRBJ1-3 | TRBV4-1 | NA | NA | CASSQDAGPGNTIYF | TGCGCCAGCAGCCAAGATGCAGGGCCTGGAAACACCATATATTTT
TRBJ2-4 | TRBV3-1/TRBV3-2 | NA | once | CASSQSRGTKNIQYF | TGTGCCAGCAGCCAAAGCAGGGGAACCAAAAACATTCAGTACTTC
TRBJ1-2 | TRBV6-5 | NA | NA | CASSYTGSYGYTF | TGTGCCAGCAGTTATACCGGGAGCTATGGCTACACCTTC
TRBJ2-7 | TRBV6-1 | TRBD1 | NA | CASSVLRDSSLYEQYF | TGTGCCAGCAGTGTTCTCCGGGACAGCTCCCTCTACGAGCAGTACTTC
TRBJ1-6 | TRBV19 | NA | NA | CASSNQGSSYNSPLHF | TGTGCCAGTAGTAACCAAGGGAGCTCCTATAATTCACCCCTCCACTTT
TRBJ1-2 | TRBV12-3/TRBV12-4 | NA | NA | CASSSGTGYTF | TGTGCCAGCAGCTCAGGGACCGGCTACACCTTC
TRBJ1-1 | TRBV19 | TRBD1 | few | CASTIGQGWTEAFF | TGTGCCAGTACCATCGGACAGGGCTGGACTGAAGCTTTCTTT
TRBJ2-2 | TRBV4-1 | NA | NA | CASSQESSITGELFF | TGCGCCAGCAGCCAAGAATCTAGCATCACCGGGGAGCTGTTTTTT
TRBJ2-3 | TRBV29-1 | TRBD2 | NA | CSVTTSGGSTDTQYF | TGCAGCGTCACAACTAGCGGGGGGAGCACAGATACGCAGTATTTT
TRBJ1-2 | TRBV5-6 | NA | NA | CASSSPWEGNYGYTF | TGTGCCAGCAGCTCCCCTTGGGAGGGGAACTATGGCTACACCTTC
TRBJ2-3 | TRBV19 | NA | NA | CASSLVFTGNTQYF | TGTGCCAGTAGTTTAGTCTTCACAGGGAATACGCAGTATTTT
TRBJ2-3 | TRBV30 | NA | NA | CAWSWLTDTQYF | TGTGCCTGGAGTTGGCTCACAGATACGCAGTATTTT
TRBJ2-1 | TRBV6-1 | NA | NA | CASSEDSGSYNEQFF | TGTGCCAGCAGTGAAGATAGCGGCTCCTACAATGAGCAGTTCTTC
TRBJ1-6 | TRBV19 | NA | once | CASSIKSGLNSPLHF | TGTGCCAGTAGTATTAAGTCCGGGTTAAATTCACCCCTCCACTTT
TRBJ1-2 | TRBV18 | TRBD1 | NA | CASSPLGQNPSNYGYTF | TGTGCCAGCTCACCCCTGGGACAGAACCCGTCTAACTATGGCTACACCTTC
TRBJ1-1 | TRBV7-9 | NA | NA | CASRLSQGRGTEAFF | TGTGCCAGCAGACTTAGTCAGGGTAGAGGAACTGAAGCTTTCTTT
TRBJ1-5 | TRBV19 | NA | NA | CASSIVGGLNQPQHF | TGTGCCAGTAGTATAGTTGGGGGGTTAAATCAGCCCCAGCATTTT
TRBJ2-1 | TRBV19 | TRBD2 | NA | CASSIGGRAYNEQFF | TGTGCCAGTAGTATAGGGGGGAGGGCTTACAATGAGCAGTTCTTC
TRBJ2-1 | TRBV6-5 | TRBD1 | NA | CASSLGQGHNEQFF | TGTGCCAGCAGTCTTGGACAGGGCCACAATGAGCAGTTCTTC
TRBJ2-1 | TRBV28 | NA | NA | CASNMRGSLYNEQFF | TGTGCCAGCAATATGAGAGGTTCTCTCTACAATGAGCAGTTCTTC
TRBJ1-6 | TRBV7-9 | NA | NA | CASGTMGDYNSPLHF | TGTGCCAGCGGCACAATGGGGGATTATAATTCACCCCTCCACTTT
TRBJ1-4 | TRBV30 | TRBD1 | NA | CAWSPRTGANEKLFF | TGTGCCTGGAGTCCGCGGACAGGGGCTAATGAAAAACTGTTTTTT
TRBJ1-1 | TRBV11-3 | TRBD1 | NA | CASRVGGQGVQAFF | TGTGCCAGCAGAGTAGGGGGACAGGGGGTACAAGCTTTCTTT
TRBJ2-3 | TRBV6-5 | NA | NA | CASTKRRAYTDTQYF | TGTGCCAGCACCAAAAGGAGGGCCTATACAGATACGCAGTATTTT
TRBJ1-5 | TRBV11-3 | NA | once | CASSLHQRGGSNQPQHF | TGTGCCAGCAGCTTACATCAACGCGGGGGTAGCAATCAGCCCCAGCATTTT
TRBJ2-7 | TRBV6-2/TRBV6-3 | NA | few | CASTPLGPQSYEQYF | TGTGCCAGCACCCCCCTGGGGCCCCAGTCCTACGAGCAGTACTTC
TRBJ1-1 | TRBV5-6 | NA | NA | CASSLMNTEAFF | TGTGCCAGCAGCCTTATGAACACTGAAGCTTTCTTT
TRBJ2-1 | TRBV24-1 | NA | NA | CATSRRGGDDEQFF | TGTGCCACCAGTAGACGGGGAGGTGATGATGAGCAGTTCTTC
TRBJ2-4 | TRBV9 | NA | NA | CASSVGQGNIQYF | TGTGCCAGCAGCGTAGGGCAGGGAAACATTCAGTACTTC
TRBJ1-6 | TRBV2 | NA | NA | CASSEGRAEDSPLHF | TGTGCCAGCAGTGAGGGCCGGGCCGAGGATTCACCCCTCCACTTT
TRBJ2-5 | TRBV12-3/TRBV12-4 | TRBD2 | once | CASSSLAEETQYF | TGTGCCAGCAGTTCACTAGCGGAAGAGACCCAGTACTTC
TRBJ1-2 | TRBV10-3 | NA | NA | CAISGGDLNYGYTF | TGTGCCATCAGTGGCGGGGACCTGAACTATGGCTACACCTTC
TRBJ2-5 | TRBV4-1 | TRBD2 | NA | CASSQTSGSETQYF | TGCGCCAGCAGTCAGACTAGCGGGAGTGAGACCCAGTACTTC
TRBJ2-1 | TRBV27 | NA | NA | CASSLSRAGIAEQFF | TGTGCCAGCAGTTTAAGCAGGGCAGGTATCGCGGAGCAGTTCTTC
TRBJ1-5 | TRBV6-4 | NA | NA | CASSRDYWVQPQHF | TGTGCCAGCAGCCGGGACTACTGGGTTCAGCCCCAGCATTTT
TRBJ1-2 | TRBV11-3 | NA | NA | CASSLGVNYGYTF | TGTGCCAGCAGCTTAGGCGTTAACTATGGCTACACCTTC
TRBJ2-1 | TRBV5-6 | TRBD1 | NA | CASSLGQGSNEQFF | TGTGCCAGCAGCCTAGGACAGGGAAGCAATGAGCAGTTCTTC
TRBJ2-5 | TRBV5-4 | TRBD2 | NA | CASSLGTSGSLETQYF | TGTGCCAGCAGCTTGGGAACTAGCGGGAGCTTAGAGACCCAGTACTTC